This T cell receptor (beta chain) was observed in a study of T cell responses to AZD1222 COVID-19 vaccine. Points from the study as a whole: Baseline testing showed seropositivity in only 5 or 6 AZD1222 recipients.

Method: immunoSEQ multiplex PCR; TCRdb's copy keeps in-frame clones and lacks some. There are 150,000 to 200,000 clones in the sample; around 89% occur only once, and more than 25% lies in the top ten. A note on this clone: The antigen is undetermined.

The clonotype was recovered from an adult who received the AZD1222 COVID-19 vaccine. The source was peripheral blood, collected 28 days after the second AZD1222 dose.

CDR3 DNA sequence: TGTGCCAGCAGTTACTCCCAAGAGACCCAGTACTTC. It encodes CASSYSQETQYF. The chain recombines TRBV6-2 or TRBV6-3 with TRBJ2-5, with no clear D. The CDR3 consists of 12 residues. From germline, CDR1 is MNHEY and CDR2 SVGEGT. V was clipped by 0 bases and J by 1 base, with 0 bases between them.